Given below is one T cell receptor beta chain in context. Its antigen is not known. The data were obtained in a study of blood T cells in healthy people across ages. Study findings and constraints: Per-million-T-cell TCR beta diversity fell roughly linearly with age. The study found more naive CD4+ cells and higher diversity in long-lived than aged donors. PBMC samples, being unsorted, prevented any conclusive comparison of naive and antigen-experienced cells.

The V end was cut by 2 bases, the J end by 6 bases, with 15 bases between. Germline assignment: CDR1 MNHNS and CDR2 SASEGT. The CDR3 contains 15 residues. A second about 7 to 11 cycle PCR used barcoded and J-beta primers. Each cDNA molecule was tagged by a template-switch adaptor with 12 random nucleotides. TCRdb fed the 5' RACE reads into MiXCR, producing one record per CDR3 protein. Among around 1,500,000 distinct CDR3 sequences, approximately 28% were seen once, and the ten largest hold 7.7%. This receptor was obtained from a woman under 40 in good health. The material sequenced was blood. This chain links TRBV6-1 with TRBJ2-3; D tentatively reads TRBD1 or TRBD2 (6 bases each). The CDR3 nucleotides are TGTGCCAGCAGTGAAAGGGCTAGGGGGGCGGATACGCAGTATTTT. It codes for CASSERARGADTQYF.